This TCR beta chain was observed in a study of technical replicates of blood from several donors. TCRdb's table, derived via immunoSEQ multiplex PCR, lists solely in-frame clones and lacks some. The sample has tens of thousands of clones, about 96% seen once. Germline CDR1 reads SGHAT; CDR2 reads FQNNGV. The CDR3 covers 15 residues. V dropped 1 base and J dropped 4 bases, with 11 bases sitting between them. The source material was T cells isolated from PBMCs. The rearrangement links TRBV11-2 to TRBJ1-5; a weak D match, TRBD1 (6 bases). The clonotype originates from a human donor in good health. The CDR3 here is CASSLAPDSNQPQHF. The CDR3 DNA is TGTGCCAGCAGCTTAGCTCCGGACAGTAATCAGCCCCAGCATTTT.